Sequencing of this T cell receptor (beta chain) was carried out in a study of blood T cell repertoires in COVID-19 (dated by TCRdb to 2019 to 2021). Background on the whole study: The collaborator samples originated in the United States, Italy and Spain and spanned the acute and convalescent phases of COVID-19. The material from the prospective study consisted of cDNA or gDNA derived from T cells, B-cell-depleted T cells, or PBMCs. HLA class I and class II types, where available, came from metadata supplied by the sample provider rather than from assay-based typing. Deeply sampled blood TCRbeta repertoires from subjects exposed to, actively infected with, or recovered from COVID-19 were included in the dataset. Sample metadata almost always included a de-identified subject ID, COVID-19 status, age in years and sex. The samples were drawn from the first 160 participants of the ongoing ImmuneRACE study and from 1,254 subjects provided by 6 global collaborators. The repertoires were released in a freely available public database intended as a resource for research on the immune response to SARS-CoV-2.

Beyond this particular receptor, the publication reports: The quantity of clinical and demographic metadata differed by source and by participant and was supplied without curation.

To note about this clone: The target of this receptor is not known. Base qualities are not provided; no much larger clone lies one nucleotide away.

TCRbeta CDR3 regions were amplified from genomic DNA by means of the immunoSEQ Assay, a bias-controlled multiplex PCR. As for the authors' bioinformatics: The number of nucleated cells in each sample was estimated by amplification of reference gene primers within the assay. To quantify the absolute abundance of each unique TCRbeta CDR3 rearrangement, sequence reads were collapsed and filtered. For each sample, productive Simpson clonality was calculated as the square root of Simpson's diversity index over productive rearrangements. In TCRdb, the immuneACCESS table is reduced to in-frame sequences with V and J assigned. These tables do not hold every clone; where another copy was compared, an unresolved V gene accounts for under half, and the others remain unexplained. The V and J calls and clone size come from that table; D and trimming were worked out from the DNA. The sample table contains approximately 90,000 clones; only one count was recorded for about 89% of them. Of the sample, approximately 7% is held by the ten largest clones.

V and J are truncated by 0 bases and 7 bases respectively, leaving an intervening sequence of 13 bases. The cysteine opens and the phenylalanine closes a CDR3 of 14 amino acids. Only CDR3 DNA is held: 42 bases, read in frame from base 1. The germline V gene gives CDR1 as SGHTS and CDR2 as YDEGEE. Whole blood was collected in K2EDTA tubes by collaborating institutions according to the institutions' own protocols. For TCRbeta analysis, collaborators shipped samples as frozen whole blood, isolated PBMCs, or DNA extracted from either of those sample types. Sequenced input: peripheral blood. The receptor comes from a human donor with acute or convalescent COVID-19. The donor label of this sample is uncertain. The V and J genes are TRBV5-8 and TRBJ2-5, with the D segment identity uncertain. The CDR3 region reads CASSLVASTGTQYF. In nucleotide form, the sequence is TGTGCCAGCAGCTTGGTTGCCAGCACGGGGACCCAGTACTTC.